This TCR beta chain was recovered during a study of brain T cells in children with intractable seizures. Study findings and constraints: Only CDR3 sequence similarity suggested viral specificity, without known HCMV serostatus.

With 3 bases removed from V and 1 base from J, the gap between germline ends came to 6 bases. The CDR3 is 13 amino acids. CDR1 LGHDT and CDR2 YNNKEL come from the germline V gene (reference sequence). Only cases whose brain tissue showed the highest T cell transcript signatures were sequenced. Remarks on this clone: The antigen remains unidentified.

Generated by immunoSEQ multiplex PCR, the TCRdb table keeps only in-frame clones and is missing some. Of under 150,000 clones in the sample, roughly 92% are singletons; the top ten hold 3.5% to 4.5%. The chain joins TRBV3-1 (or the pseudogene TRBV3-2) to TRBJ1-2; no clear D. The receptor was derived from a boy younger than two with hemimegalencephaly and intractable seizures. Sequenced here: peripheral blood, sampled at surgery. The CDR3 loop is CASSQASNYGYTF. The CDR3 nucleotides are TGTGCCAGCAGCCAGGCCAGTAACTATGGCTACACCTTC.